This TCR beta chain was observed in a study of cytomegalovirus exposure and HLA in healthy donors. Germline CDR1 is MNHEY and CDR2 is SVGAGI. There are 12 residues in the CDR3. The V end lost 2 bases, the J end lost 5 bases, and 4 bases lay between the germline ends. The study ran its PCR with 60 Vbeta and 13 Jbeta primers. TCRdb's copy holds only in-frame clones and misses some; the assay was immunoSEQ multiplex PCR. The table records a few hundred thousand clones, around 80% of them present only once. V usage is TRBV6-5 and J usage is TRBJ1-3; unclear D gene. The origin of this receptor is a young man in good health and CMV-seronegative. Sequenced: PBMCs. CDR3 nucleotide sequence: TGTGCCAGCAGTTACCCTCGAAACACCATATATTTT. Translated, it gives CASSYPRNTIYF.